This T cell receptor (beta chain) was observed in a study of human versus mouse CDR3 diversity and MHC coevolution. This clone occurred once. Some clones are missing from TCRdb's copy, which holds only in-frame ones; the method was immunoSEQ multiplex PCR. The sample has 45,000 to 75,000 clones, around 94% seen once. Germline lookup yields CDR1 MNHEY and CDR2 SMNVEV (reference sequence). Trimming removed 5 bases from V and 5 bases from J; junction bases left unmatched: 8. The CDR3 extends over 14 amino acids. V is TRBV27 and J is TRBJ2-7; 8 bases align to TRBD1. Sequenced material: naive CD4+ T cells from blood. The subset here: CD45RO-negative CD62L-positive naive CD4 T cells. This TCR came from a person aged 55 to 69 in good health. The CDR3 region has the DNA TGTGCCAGCAGTATGGTGGACAGGGAAGACGAGCAGTACTTC. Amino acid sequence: CASSMVDREDEQYF.